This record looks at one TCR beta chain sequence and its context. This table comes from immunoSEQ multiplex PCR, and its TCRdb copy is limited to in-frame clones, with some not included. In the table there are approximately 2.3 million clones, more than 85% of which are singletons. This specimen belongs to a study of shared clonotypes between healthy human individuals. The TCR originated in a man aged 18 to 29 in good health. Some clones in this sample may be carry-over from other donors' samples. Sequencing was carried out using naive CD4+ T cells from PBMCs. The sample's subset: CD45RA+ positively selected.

DNA for the CDR3: TGCGCCAGCAGCCCGGGGGCTGGGAGTTTCAATGAGCAGTTCTTC. Translating it yields CASSPGAGSFNEQFF. The rearrangement links TRBV5-1 to TRBJ2-1, with D perhaps TRBD1 or TRBD2 (6 bases each). Trimming took off 4 bases at V and 6 bases at J, with 17 bases between the two ends. Germline CDR1 SGHRS, CDR2 YFSETQ. This CDR3 has 15 amino acids.